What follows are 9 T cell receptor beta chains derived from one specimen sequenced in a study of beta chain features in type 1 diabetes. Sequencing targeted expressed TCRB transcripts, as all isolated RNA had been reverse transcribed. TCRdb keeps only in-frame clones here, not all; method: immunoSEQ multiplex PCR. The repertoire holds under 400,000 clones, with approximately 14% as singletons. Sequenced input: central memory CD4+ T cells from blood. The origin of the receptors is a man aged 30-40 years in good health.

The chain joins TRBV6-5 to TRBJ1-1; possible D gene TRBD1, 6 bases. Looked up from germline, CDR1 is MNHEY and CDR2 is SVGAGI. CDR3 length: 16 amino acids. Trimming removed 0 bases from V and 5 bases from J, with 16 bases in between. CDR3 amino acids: CASSYSKGGRLTEAFF. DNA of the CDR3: TGTGCCAGCAGTTACTCGAAGGGGGGGCGGCTTACTGAAGCTTTCTTT.

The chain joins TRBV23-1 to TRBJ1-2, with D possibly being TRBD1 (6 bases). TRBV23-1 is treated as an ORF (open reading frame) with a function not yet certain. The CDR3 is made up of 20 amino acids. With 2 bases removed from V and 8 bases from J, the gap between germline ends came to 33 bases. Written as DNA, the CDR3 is TGCGCCAGCAGTCAAAGTGCCGGTTCCTCGGGACTCCCAGGGGTTACCGGCTACACCTTC. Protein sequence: CASSQSAGSSGLPGVTGYTF.

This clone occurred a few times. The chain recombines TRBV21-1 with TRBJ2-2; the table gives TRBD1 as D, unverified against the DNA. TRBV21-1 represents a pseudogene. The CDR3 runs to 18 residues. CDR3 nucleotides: TGTGCCAGCAGCAAAGGGGGACACTCCAAGCGAGAAACCGGGGAGCTGTTTTTT. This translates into CASSKGGHSKRETGELFF.

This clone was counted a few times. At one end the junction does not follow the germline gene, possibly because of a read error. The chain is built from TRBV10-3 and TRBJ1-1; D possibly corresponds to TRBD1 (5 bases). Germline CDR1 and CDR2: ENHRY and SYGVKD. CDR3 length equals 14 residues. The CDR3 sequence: CASSAKRGNTEAFF. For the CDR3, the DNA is TGTGCCAGCAGTGCAAAGAGGGGGAACACTGAAGCTTTCTTT.

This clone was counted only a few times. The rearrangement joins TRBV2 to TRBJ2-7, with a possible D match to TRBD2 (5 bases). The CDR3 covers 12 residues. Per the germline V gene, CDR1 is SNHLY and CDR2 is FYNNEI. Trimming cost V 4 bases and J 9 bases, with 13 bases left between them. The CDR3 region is CASSGDSRVQYF. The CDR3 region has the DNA TGTGCCAGCAGTGGGGATTCGCGGGTGCAGTACTTC.

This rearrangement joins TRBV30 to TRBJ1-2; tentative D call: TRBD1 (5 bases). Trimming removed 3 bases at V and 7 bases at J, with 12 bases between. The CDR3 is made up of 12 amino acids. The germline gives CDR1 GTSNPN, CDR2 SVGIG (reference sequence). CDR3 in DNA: TGTGCCTGGAGGGTGGGGACGCTTGGCTACACCTTC. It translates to CAWRVGTLGYTF.

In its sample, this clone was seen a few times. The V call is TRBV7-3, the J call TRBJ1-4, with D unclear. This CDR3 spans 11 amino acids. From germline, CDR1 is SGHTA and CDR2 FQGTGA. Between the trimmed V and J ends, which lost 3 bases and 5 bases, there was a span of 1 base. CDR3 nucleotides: TGTGCCAGCAGCTTCAATGAAAAACTGTTTTTT. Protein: CASSFNEKLFF.

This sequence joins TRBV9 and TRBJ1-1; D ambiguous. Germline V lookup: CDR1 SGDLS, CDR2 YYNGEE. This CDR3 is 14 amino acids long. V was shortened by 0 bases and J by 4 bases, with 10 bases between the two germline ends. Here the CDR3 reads CASSVAGFATEAFF. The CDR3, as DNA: TGTGCCAGCAGCGTAGCAGGTTTTGCCACTGAAGCTTTCTTT.

The CDR3 DNA is TGTGCCAGCGGAGACAGGGAGGATCAGCCCCAGCATTTT. This encodes CASGDREDQPQHF. This chain links TRBV6-5 with TRBJ1-5; 7 bases align to TRBD1. J lost 5 bases, V lost 8 bases, and 6 bases had no gene match. The CDR3 consists of 13 residues. Looked up from germline, CDR1 is MNHEY and CDR2 is SVGAGI.